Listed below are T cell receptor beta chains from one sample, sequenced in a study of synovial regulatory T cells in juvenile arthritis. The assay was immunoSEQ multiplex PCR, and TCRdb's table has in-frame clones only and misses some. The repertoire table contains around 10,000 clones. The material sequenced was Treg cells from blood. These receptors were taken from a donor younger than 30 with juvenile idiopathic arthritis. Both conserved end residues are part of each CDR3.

CDR3: CASSEGEGLEQYF
length: 13
V: TRBV6-1
J: TRBJ2-7

CDR3: CASSYDRMSGKLFF
length: 14
V: TRBV18
J: TRBJ1-4

CDR3: CASSQSERGEQYF
length: 13
V: TRBV16
J: TRBJ2-7

CDR3: CASSYYTGELFF
length: 12
V: TRBV7-6
J: TRBJ2-2

CDR3: CAISDQVASSYEQYF
length: 15
V: TRBV10-3
J: TRBJ2-7

CDR3: CASRNTEAFF
length: 10
V: TRBV6-1
J: TRBJ1-1

CDR3: CASIGMGAKQGYTF
length: 14
V: TRBV10-2
J: TRBJ1-2

CDR3: CASSAHGPNEQFF
length: 13
V: TRBV4-1
J: TRBJ2-1

CDR3: CASSQWTGYSGNTIYF
length: 16
V: TRBV4-1
J: TRBJ1-3

CDR3: CASSWGGQSGNTIYF
length: 15
V: TRBV5-6
J: TRBJ1-3

CDR3: CASPGGLSGNTIYF
length: 14
V: TRBV6-5
J: TRBJ1-3

CDR3: CASSYATGRQFF
length: 12
V: TRBV6-5
J: TRBJ2-1

CDR3: CASSGGAEYNEQFF
length: 14
V: TRBV19
J: TRBJ2-1

CDR3: CAISEGQGANSPLHF
length: 15
V: TRBV10-3
J: TRBJ1-6

CDR3: CASSQDLGVSYEQYF
length: 15
V: TRBV4-3
J: TRBJ2-7

CDR3: CASSFQGLINEQYF
length: 14
V: TRBV5-1
J: TRBJ2-7

CDR3: CSARDEGVAFF
length: 11
V: TRBV20-1
J: TRBJ1-1

CDR3: CASSQGPTARAFF
length: 13
V: TRBV14
J: TRBJ1-1

CDR3: CAISERTGAGYEQYF
length: 15
V: TRBV10-3
J: TRBJ2-7

CDR3: CASLGGSGNTIYF
length: 13
V: TRBV2
J: TRBJ1-3

CDR3: CAAIGTNTEAFF
length: 12
V: TRBV6-5
J: TRBJ1-1

CDR3: CASSSGRMNTEAFF
length: 14
V: TRBV7-9
J: TRBJ1-1

CDR3: CASSRGQGATPLHF
length: 14
V: TRBV19
J: TRBJ1-6

CDR3: CASSLDRDQPQHF
length: 13
V: TRBV7-7
J: TRBJ1-5

CDR3: CASSVYLNSPLHF
length: 13
V: TRBV9
J: TRBJ1-6

CDR3: CASSYYSGLSGNTIYF
length: 16
V: TRBV6-5
J: TRBJ1-3

CDR3: CAISETGQGAKGYTF
length: 15
V: TRBV10-3
J: TRBJ1-2

CDR3: CASSLSDTPGYGYTF
length: 15
V: TRBV23-1
J: TRBJ1-2

CDR3: CASKQGTEAFF
length: 11
V: TRBV10-3
J: TRBJ1-1